Sequencing of this TCR beta chain was carried out in a study of cytomegalovirus exposure and HLA in healthy donors. General observations from the study: Rarity characterized most TCR sequences, yet some public TCRs appeared in many donors. That first-cohort TCR clusters tended to co-occur in the 90 to 150 validation repertoires was found in a later analysis. The classifier, whose performance was assessed in both the original and validation cohorts, reportedly diagnosed cytomegalovirus status with high specificity and sensitivity. Associated with cytomegalovirus, according to the listing, were approximately 160 TCR beta chains.

As concerns this clone: What it binds is not known.

Germline V gene sequence: CDR1 LNHDA, CDR2 SQIVND (reference sequence). V lost 5 bases, J lost 5 bases, and 12 bases stayed unmatched. This CDR3 is built from 16 residues. TCRdb's copy holds only in-frame clones and misses some; the assay was immunoSEQ multiplex PCR. Of about 120,000 clones listed, 70% to 90% are singletons. The chain has TRBV19 and TRBJ1-2; TRBD1 agrees at 9 bases. Sequenced material: PBMCs. The TCR comes from a woman in her 30s in good health and CMV-seronegative. CDR3 sequence: CASSEGQGYRPYGYTF. Here the CDR3 DNA reads TGTGCCAGTAGTGAGGGACAGGGCTATCGACCTTATGGCTACACCTTC.